One sample yielded the 26 T cell receptor beta chains listed below, sequenced in a study of T cell responses to AZD1222 COVID-19 vaccine. Using immunoSEQ multiplex PCR, the repertoire was profiled, and TCRdb retains in-frame clones only, with some absent. The data show under 95,000 clones, roughly 90% seen once. Here the sequenced sample was peripheral blood, taken on day 0 of AZD1222 vaccination. Receptors were obtained from an adult in good health.

V gene TRBV2 combines with J gene TRBJ2-2, with D perhaps assigned TRBD1 or TRBD2 (5 bases each). Trimming left V 5 bases short and J 2 bases short, with 12 bases between. Germline loops: CDR1 SNHLY, CDR2 FYNNEI. The CDR3 length is 15 residues. The CDR3 loop reads CASSQPGPNTGELFF. DNA of the CDR3: TGTGCCAGCAGTCAGCCGGGACCAAACACCGGGGAGCTGTTTTTT. Filled out from reference TRBV2 and TRBJ2-2, the complete variable domain reads EPEVTQTPSHQVTQMGQEVILRCVPISNHLYFYWYRQILGQKVEFLVSFYNNEISEKSEIFDDQFSVERPDGSNFTLKIRSTKLEDSAMYFCASSQPGPNTGELFFGEGSRLTVL.

This sequence joins TRBV18 and TRBJ2-1; D is undetermined. Germline V gene sequence: CDR1 KGHSH, CDR2 LQKENI. This CDR3 region has 13 residues. The V and J ends lost 0 bases and 8 bases respectively, with 8 bases between them. The CDR3 sequence: CASSPPSIDEQFF. CDR3 in DNA: TGTGCCAGCTCACCACCCAGTATAGATGAGCAGTTCTTC. The full variable domain, rest sourced from reference TRBV18 and TRBJ2-1, is NAGVMQNPRHLVRRRGQEARLRCSPMKGHSHVYWYRQLPEEGLKFMVYLQKENIIDESGMPKERFSAEFPKEGPSILRIQQVVRGDSAAYFCASSPPSIDEQFFGPGTRLTVL.

This rearrangement joins TRBV7-2 to TRBJ1-4; D is unresolved. Looked up from germline, CDR1 is SGHTA and CDR2 is FQGNSA. This CDR3 is 13 amino acids long. V was shortened by 5 bases and J by 8 bases, with 12 bases between the two germline ends. CDR3 bases: TGTGCCAGCAGCCTCGGGTCTAGGGAAAAACTGTTTTTT. Its translation: CASSLGSREKLFF.

This clone was detected once. V gene TRBV16 combines with J gene TRBJ1-2; D is unresolved. The germline V gene has CDR1 KGHSY and CDR2 FQNENV. V was pared by 0 bases and J by 8 bases, with 7 bases between. This CDR3 is 12 amino acids long. The CDR3 DNA is TGTGCCAGCAGCCAATCGGGGTACGGCTACACCTTC. The encoded protein is CASSQSGYGYTF.

In its sample, this clone was seen once. V gene TRBV19 combines with J gene TRBJ2-1; D gene ambiguous. The V and J ends lost 3 bases and 6 bases respectively, with 12 bases between them. The CDR3 is made up of 14 amino acids. Germline V gene sequence: CDR1 LNHDA, CDR2 SQIVND (reference sequence). CDR3 coding DNA: TGTGCCAGTAGTATTACCGGAACCCGCAATGAGCAGTTCTTC. Translated, it gives CASSITGTRNEQFF.

The rearrangement joins TRBV27 to TRBJ1-5; D is unresolved. Germline-derived CDR1 and CDR2 are MNHEY and SMNVEV (reference sequence). V gave up 5 bases and J gave up 0 bases, with 8 bases separating them. The CDR3 is made up of 14 amino acids. CDR3: CASSPIDSNQPQHF. In DNA form, the CDR3 reads TGTGCCAGCAGTCCAATAGATAGCAATCAGCCCCAGCATTTT.

The chain carries TRBV30 and TRBJ1-1; D may be TRBD1 (6 bases). Germline values: CDR1 GTSNPN, CDR2 SVGIG (reference sequence). The CDR3 loop spans 14 amino acids. V dropped 2 bases and J dropped 0 bases, with 10 bases sitting between them. CDR3 bases: TGTGCCTGGAGTTCCGGGACATTGAACACTGAAGCTTTCTTT. Protein sequence: CAWSSGTLNTEAFF.

This chain connects TRBV19 to TRBJ2-7; 7 bases are a match to TRBD1. The germline V gene has CDR1 LNHDA and CDR2 SQIVND (reference sequence). V lost 2 bases to trimming and J lost 2 bases; unmatched junction nucleotides: 6. The CDR3 is 15 residues long. CDR3 sequence reads: CASSIKGTAAYEQYF. DNA of the CDR3: TGTGCCAGTAGTATAAAGGGGACAGCAGCCTACGAGCAGTACTTC.

The V and J genes are TRBV28 and TRBJ1-2; 12 nucleotides line up with TRBD1. This CDR3 has 15 amino acids. In germline, CDR1 is MDHEN, CDR2 SYDVKM. J was trimmed by 8 bases and V by 10 bases; bases with no gene match: 14. The CDR3 protein is CATGGQGQGAPGYTF. The CDR3, as DNA: TGTGCCACGGGGGGCCAGGGACAGGGGGCGCCCGGCTACACCTTC.

The V gene is TRBV2, the J gene TRBJ1-2; tentatively, D is TRBD1 (5 bases). CDR1 SNHLY and CDR2 FYNNEI come from the germline V gene. This CDR3 spans 13 amino acids. Trimming took off 6 bases at V and 0 bases at J, with 8 bases between the two ends. The DNA for the CDR3 is TGTGCCAGCAGGGCGACAGCTAACTATGGCTACACCTTC. Translated: CASRATANYGYTF.

V and J are TRBV15 and TRBJ2-2; 9 nucleotides align to TRBD2. The V segment lost 3 bases and the J segment 2 bases; nucleotides outside the gene matches: 4. The germline gives CDR1 LNHNV, CDR2 YYDKDF (reference sequence). The CDR3 runs 16 residues. The CDR3 here is CATSRIAGVNTGELFF. CDR3 DNA: TGTGCCACCAGCAGGATAGCGGGAGTAAACACCGGGGAGCTGTTTTTT.

The gene calls are TRBV27 and TRBJ2-7; D is possibly TRBD1 (7 bases). The CDR3 sequence is 13 residues long. The V end was cut by 3 bases, the J end by 6 bases, with 12 bases between. The germline V gene encodes CDR1 MNHEY and CDR2 SMNVEV (reference sequence). The CDR3 DNA reads as TGTGCCAGCAGTTTCCAGGGGGGAAGCGAGCAGTACTTC. This gives the protein CASSFQGGSEQYF.

There are a few counts of this clone. The chain carries TRBV7-2 and TRBJ2-5, with 12 bases that match TRBD1. The J segment lost 5 bases and the V segment lost 5 bases, leaving 9 bases of the junction unmatched. The CDR3 has 16 amino acids. CDR1 and CDR2 (germline): SGHTA, FQGNSA. As DNA, the CDR3 is TGTGCCAGCAGCCCAACCGGGACAGGGGGCTGGGAGACCCAGTACTTC. This gives the protein CASSPTGTGGWETQYF.

The chain links TRBV18 to TRBJ2-1; a weak D match, TRBD2 (6 bases). V was pared by 6 bases and J by 8 bases, with 17 bases between. The CDR3 covers 14 residues. Germline loops: CDR1 KGHSH, CDR2 LQKENI. The chain's CDR3 is CASSRIGEADEQFF. The CDR3 coding sequence is TGTGCCAGCTCCCGAATCGGGGAGGCGGATGAGCAGTTCTTC.

This chain joins TRBV2 and TRBJ1-5, with 7 bases fitting TRBD1. V dropped 4 bases and J dropped 4; count of bases not matched to a gene: 4. The germline V gene encodes CDR1 SNHLY and CDR2 FYNNEI. This CDR3 is built from 14 residues. The CDR3 DNA reads TGTGCCAGCAGTGGGGGACAGAAGAATCAGCCCCAGCATTTT. The encoded protein is CASSGGQKNQPQHF.

The chain carries TRBV10-2 and TRBJ1-1; the D is unclear. Deletions cut 3 bases from V and 4 bases from J, with 12 bases between. Per germline, CDR1 WSHSY and CDR2 SAAADI. The CDR3 sequence is 14 residues long. CDR3 bases: TGCGCCAGCAGTGAATTAACCCCGGGCACTGAAGCTTTCTTT. Translation gives CASSELTPGTEAFF.

The chain recombines TRBV3-1 (or the pseudogene TRBV3-2) with TRBJ1-2, with D possibly matching TRBD1 (5 bases). The CDR3 is made up of 12 amino acids. V was trimmed by 1 base and J by 8 bases, leaving 8 bases between them. CDR1 and CDR2 from the germline V gene are LGHDT and YNNKEL (reference sequence). The CDR3 region is CASSQGGRGYTF. CDR3 DNA: TGTGCCAGCAGCCAAGGGGGACGAGGCTACACCTTC.

This chain links TRBV18 with TRBJ1-5; 9 bases are a match to TRBD1. V trimming: 4 bases; J trimming: 1 base; junction bases outside the gene matches: 2. Germline loops: CDR1 KGHSH, CDR2 LQKENI. The CDR3 is 15 amino acids. The CDR3 sequence is CASSRGQGSNQPQHF. CDR3 DNA: TGTGCCAGCTCACGGGGACAGGGAAGCAATCAGCCCCAGCATTTT.

This chain uses TRBV7-8 with TRBJ2-1; the match to TRBD2 covers 10 bases. The CDR3 sequence is 16 residues long. The ends lost 3 bases at V and 2 bases at J; junction bases unmatched: 4. Germline CDR1 reads SGHVS; CDR2 reads FQNEAQ. CDR3 residues: CASSLSSGGAYNEQFF. The CDR3 coding sequence is TGTGCCAGCAGCTTGTCTAGCGGGGGTGCCTACAATGAGCAGTTCTTC.

The chain joins TRBV6-5 to TRBJ1-2; the D is unclear. The CDR3 consists of 15 residues. Germline-derived CDR1 and CDR2 are MNHEY and SVGAGI. V lost 0 bases to trimming and J lost 4 bases, with 12 bases between them. The CDR3 bases are TGTGCCAGCAGTTACTCAGGTCGGGGTGGCTATGGCTACACCTTC. It specifies CASSYSGRGGYGYTF.

About this clone itself: The sample carries other DNA sequences with the same CDR3. The gene calls are TRBV4-3 and TRBJ1-1; D possibly corresponds to TRBD1 (6 bases). The CDR3 spans 13 residues. The germline V gene encodes CDR1 LGHNA and CDR2 YSLEER. The V gene lost 4 bases and the J gene lost 5 bases, with 11 bases spanning the gap. The CDR3 protein is CASSPGGRTEAFF. The CDR3 DNA is TGCGCCAGCAGCCCCGGGGGCCGGACTGAAGCTTTCTTT.

The chain is built from TRBV3-1 (or the pseudogene TRBV3-2) and TRBJ1-3; D not resolved. This CDR3 region has 18 residues. Germline V gene sequence: CDR1 LGHDT, CDR2 YNNKEL (reference sequence). V lost 0 bases and J 1 base, leaving 16 bases between the germline ends. CDR3 amino acids: CASSQDLWRPGSGNTIYF. The CDR3 region has the DNA TGTGCCAGCAGCCAAGATCTTTGGAGACCAGGATCTGGAAACACCATATATTTT.

As regards this clone: In the same sample, other DNA sequences code for this CDR3. This sequence joins TRBV18 and TRBJ1-6; 8 bases are a match to TRBD1. Germline CDR1 and CDR2: KGHSH and LQKENI. J gave up 7 bases and V 3 bases, and 2 bases lay outside the gene matches. The CDR3 loop spans 14 amino acids. This CDR3 reads CASSPGQGNSPLHF. The CDR3 coding sequence is TGTGCCAGCTCACCCGGACAGGGAAATTCACCCCTCCACTTT.

V usage is TRBV5-1 and J usage is TRBJ1-2; 10 positions match TRBD1. This CDR3 contains 16 residues. Germline CDR1 is SGHRS and CDR2 is YFSETQ. V shed 0 bases, J shed 4 bases, and the junction held 6 bases outside the gene matches. CDR3 bases: TGCGCCAGCAGCTTGGCCGCGCGGGACAGGGGCTATGGCTACACCTTC. Protein product: CASSLAARDRGYGYTF.

Regarding this clone: In the same sample, other DNA sequences code for this CDR3. This chain connects TRBV29-1 to TRBJ2-7; a weak D match, TRBD2 (5 bases). The germline V gene encodes CDR1 SQVTM and CDR2 ANQGSEA. CDR3 size: 12 residues. V lost 5 bases, J lost 0 bases, and 8 bases lay in between. Here the CDR3 reads CSVLRDSYEQYF. The CDR3 DNA reads TGCAGCGTTCTCCGGGACTCCTACGAGCAGTACTTC.

This chain uses TRBV11-2 with TRBJ2-2; 7 nucleotides align to TRBD1. The CDR3 covers 16 residues. From germline, CDR1 is SGHAT and CDR2 FQNNGV. The V and J ends lost 4 bases and 4 bases, in that order; junction bases with no gene match: 9. The CDR3 DNA is TGTGCCAGCAGCTCCCGGGACAGAGTTCTCACCGGGGAGCTGTTTTTT. This sequence encodes CASSSRDRVLTGELFF. Drawing the rest from reference TRBV11-2 and TRBJ2-2, the complete variable domain is EAGVAQSPRYKIIEKRQSVAFWCNPISGHATLYWYQQILGQGPKLLIQFQNNGVVDDSQLPKDRFSAERLKGVDSTLKIQPAKLEDSAVYLCASSSRDRVLTGELFFGEGSRLTVL.